The 21 T cell receptor beta chains in this list originate from one sample, sequenced in a study of blood T cells in healthy people across ages (dated by TCRdb to between 2014 and 2016). The library was produced with 5' RACE. The instrument given in TCRdb is Illumina HiSeq 2500. The second PCR ran for about 7 to 11 cycles and used a J-beta primer mix along with a sample-barcoded 5' primer. Using fastp trimming at Q25 and MiXCR clonotype assembly, TCRdb reanalyzed the public sequencing data and kept in-frame beta chains. Every entry covers one CDR3 protein and lists the most common genes and DNA from its rows. The sample contains about a million distinct CDR3 sequences, roughly two fifths of them found a single time. The ten largest clonotypes hold roughly 14% of the sample. The sample taken for sequencing was blood. The receptors were sampled from a man younger than 35 in good health.

Only one count was recorded for this clonotype. The chain links TRBV20-1 to TRBJ2-4, with D maybe TRBD2 (5 bases). Trimming shortened V by 6 bases and J by 1 base, and 16 bases separated the two germline ends. The germline gives CDR1 DFQATT, CDR2 SNEGSKA (reference sequence). The CDR3 sequence is 15 residues long. CDR3 protein: CSAWTSERAKNIQYF. The CDR3 nucleotides are TGCAGTGCGTGGACTTCGGAGCGTGCCAAAAACATTCAGTACTTC.

This clonotype was found many times. The chain combines TRBV24-1 with TRBJ1-2; D is undetermined. V lost 1 base and J lost 7, with 9 bases in between. Germline V CDR1 and CDR2: KGHDR, SFDVKD. The CDR3 extends over 13 amino acids. CDR3 in DNA: TGTGCCACCAGTGATTTTGACGGCGGTGGCTACACCTTC. Translation: CATSDFDGGGYTF.

The rearrangement links TRBV7-9 to TRBJ2-5, with 8 bases fitting TRBD1. The CDR3 totals 15 residues. The germline V gene has CDR1 SEHNR and CDR2 FQNEAQ (reference sequence). J gave up 4 bases and V 5 bases, and 9 bases lay outside the gene matches. CDR3 in amino acids: CASSAQRTGLETQYF. CDR3 DNA: TGTGCCAGCAGCGCCCAGAGGACAGGGTTAGAGACCCAGTACTTC.

This clonotype was seen only a few times. The chain is built from TRBV6-5 and TRBJ2-4; TRBD1 aligns across 7 bases. The CDR3 is 16 amino acids. V lost 3 bases, J lost 4 bases, and 9 bases stayed unmatched. Germline loops: CDR1 MNHEY, CDR2 SVGAGI. In nucleotides, the CDR3 is TGTGCCAGCAGTTATCGTTCCGAGACAGGGAAAAACATTCAGTACTTC. It codes for CASSYRSETGKNIQYF.

This chain connects TRBV7-2 to TRBJ2-3; D is possibly TRBD2 (5 bases). The V gene lost 6 bases and the J gene lost 2 bases, with 9 bases spanning the gap. The CDR3 is made up of 13 amino acids. From germline, CDR1 is SGHTA and CDR2 FQGNSA. CDR3 DNA sequence: TGTGCCAGCAGGTCCGGACTCACAGATACGCAGTATTTT. Its protein is CASRSGLTDTQYF.

The chain links TRBV4-3 to TRBJ2-7, with 13 bases that match TRBD2. CDR1 LGHNA and CDR2 YSLEER come from the germline V gene. After removal of 8 bases from V and 3 bases from J, the junction contained 13 bases not matched to a gene. The CDR3 has 17 amino acids. This chain's CDR3 is CASSPKTSGGSIYEQYF. CDR3 coding DNA: TGCGCCAGCTCCCCTAAGACTAGCGGGGGGTCCATCTACGAGCAGTACTTC.

With respect to this clonotype: A much larger clone lies a single base off, so this may be a read error. This chain links TRBV29-1 with TRBJ1-2, with 7 positions matching TRBD1. The V gene end was trimmed by 1 base and the J gene end by 4 bases; junction bases not matched to a gene: 6. Germline CDR1 is SQVTM and CDR2 is ANQGSEA. The length of the CDR3 is 14 residues. CDR3 in DNA: TGCAGCGTTGAAGCAGTGGACAGGACCTATGGCTACACCTTC. Translating it yields CSVEAVDRTYGYTF.

The rearrangement links TRBV11-2 to TRBJ1-1, with D hard to call. Germline CDR1 SGHAT, CDR2 FQNNGV. Trimming took off 0 bases at V and 0 bases at J, with 17 bases between the two ends. The CDR3 is 18 amino acids. CDR3 protein: CASSLDWRLKGMNTEAFF. The CDR3 nucleotides read TGTGCCAGCAGCTTAGATTGGCGGCTAAAAGGCATGAACACTGAAGCTTTCTTT.

This clonotype was seen only a few times. The chain combines TRBV2 with TRBJ1-4; D may be TRBD1 (5 bases). This CDR3 is 14 amino acids long. CDR1 is SNHLY, CDR2 FYNNEI, per germline. The V and J ends lost 4 bases and 2 bases respectively, with 8 bases between them. This chain's CDR3 is CASSVGTTNEKLFF. CDR3 DNA: TGTGCCAGCAGTGTTGGGACTACTAATGAAAAACTGTTTTTT.

The chain is built from TRBV2 and TRBJ2-7; D tentatively fits TRBD1 or TRBD2 (6 bases each). The CDR3 runs 13 residues. Germline-derived CDR1 and CDR2 are SNHLY and FYNNEI. As DNA, the CDR3 is TGTGTCTCCCGGGGGCAGGGGAGTTTCGAGCAGTACTTC. This gives the protein CVSRGQGSFEQYF.

The chain is built from TRBV28 and TRBJ1-1; possibly TRBD1 for D (5 bases). The germline gives CDR1 MDHEN, CDR2 SYDVKM. V was pared by 5 bases and J by 4 bases, with 14 bases between. This CDR3 is built from 14 residues. CDR3 residues: CASSETQGGTEAFF. In DNA, the CDR3 is TGTGCCAGCAGTGAAACTCAGGGCGGCACTGAAGCTTTCTTT.

This chain joins TRBV5-1 and TRBJ1-2; D not resolved. The CDR3 runs 15 residues. V was cut by 4 bases and J by 4 bases, with 17 bases left in between. The germline gives CDR1 SGHRS, CDR2 YFSETQ. The CDR3 DNA sequence: TGCGCCAGCAGCCCGGGGATAAGCCGAATCTATGGCTACACCTTC. Its translation: CASSPGISRIYGYTF.

This clonotype was counted only a few times. The chain joins TRBV20-1 to TRBJ2-3, with a possible D match to TRBD2 (5 bases). CDR3 size: 16 residues. V was clipped by 6 bases and J by 1 base, with 20 bases between them. Germline V lookup: CDR1 DFQATT, CDR2 SNEGSKA (reference sequence). CDR3 protein: CSALRTGNRRTDTQYF. The CDR3 nucleotides are TGCAGTGCCCTAAGGACTGGCAACCGACGCACAGATACGCAGTATTTT.

The chain joins TRBV7-9 to TRBJ2-1; D remains unclear. Germline assignment: CDR1 SEHNR and CDR2 FQNEAQ (reference sequence). This CDR3 has 13 residues. Trimming left V 4 bases short and J 6 bases short, with 10 bases between. CDR3: CASSSQAGNEQFF. The CDR3 DNA reads TGTGCCAGCAGCTCACAAGCCGGCAATGAGCAGTTCTTC.

The V gene is TRBV9, the J gene TRBJ2-1; D call uncertain. CDR3 length: 13 residues. Trimming left V 0 bases short and J 9 bases short, with 10 bases between. Per the germline V gene, CDR1 is SGDLS and CDR2 is YYNGEE. CDR3 residues: CASSVVGLGEQFF. As DNA, the CDR3 is TGTGCCAGCAGCGTAGTAGGGCTTGGTGAGCAGTTCTTC.

The V gene is TRBV20-1, the J gene TRBJ2-4, with TRBD2 matching over 8 bases. V lost 3 bases and J lost 13; bases outside the gene matches: 20. This CDR3 contains 16 residues. Germline CDR1 and CDR2: DFQATT and SNEGSKA (reference sequence). This CDR3 is CSARGQTGLGYNEQYF. CDR3 nucleotides: TGCAGTGCTAGGGGTCAAACGGGACTAGGATACAATGAGCAGTACTTC.

The genes are TRBV5-5 and TRBJ2-5; tentatively, D is TRBD1 (5 bases). This CDR3 is built from 14 residues. Trimming removed 5 bases from V and 2 bases from J, with 13 bases in between. Looked up from germline, CDR1 is SGHKS and CDR2 is YYEKEE (reference sequence). DNA for the CDR3: TGTGCCAGCAGTTATCAGGGATATCAAGAGACCCAGTACTTC. Its translation: CASSYQGYQETQYF.

The chain uses TRBV20-1 and TRBJ1-2, with D perhaps TRBD1 (5 bases). Germline V gene data show CDR1 as DFQATT and CDR2 as SNEGSKA (reference sequence). CDR3 size: 14 residues. V was cut by 0 bases and J by 2 bases, with 10 bases left in between. This chain's CDR3 is CSARDYDRNYGYTF. As DNA, the CDR3 is TGCAGTGCTAGAGATTACGACAGAAACTATGGCTACACCTTC.

V and J are TRBV12-3 or TRBV12-4 and TRBJ2-3; the match to TRBD2 covers 12 bases. The CDR3 has 14 amino acids. J was trimmed by 5 bases and V by 5 bases; bases with no gene match: 2. The CDR3 nucleotides are TGTGCCAGCAGTCAGACTAGCGGGGGAGATACGCAGTATTTT. Amino acid sequence: CASSQTSGGDTQYF.

The rearrangement uses TRBV12-3 or TRBV12-4 and TRBJ1-5; D possibly corresponds to TRBD1 (6 bases). The length of the CDR3 is 15 residues. The V gene lost 8 bases and the J gene lost 1 base, with 15 bases spanning the gap. The CDR3 reads CASGNREESNQPQHF. The CDR3 DNA reads TGTGCCAGCGGCAACAGGGAGGAGAGCAATCAGCCCCAGCATTTT.

As DNA, the CDR3 is TGCGCCAGCAGCCAACCGGGACAGGTAGCTTATGGCTACACCTTC. It is translated as CASSQPGQVAYGYTF. The gene calls are TRBV4-3 and TRBJ1-2; TRBD1 matches at 8 bases. Germline CDR1 and CDR2: LGHNA and YSLEER. J was trimmed by 5 bases and V by 2 bases; bases with no gene match: 7. The CDR3 is made up of 15 amino acids.